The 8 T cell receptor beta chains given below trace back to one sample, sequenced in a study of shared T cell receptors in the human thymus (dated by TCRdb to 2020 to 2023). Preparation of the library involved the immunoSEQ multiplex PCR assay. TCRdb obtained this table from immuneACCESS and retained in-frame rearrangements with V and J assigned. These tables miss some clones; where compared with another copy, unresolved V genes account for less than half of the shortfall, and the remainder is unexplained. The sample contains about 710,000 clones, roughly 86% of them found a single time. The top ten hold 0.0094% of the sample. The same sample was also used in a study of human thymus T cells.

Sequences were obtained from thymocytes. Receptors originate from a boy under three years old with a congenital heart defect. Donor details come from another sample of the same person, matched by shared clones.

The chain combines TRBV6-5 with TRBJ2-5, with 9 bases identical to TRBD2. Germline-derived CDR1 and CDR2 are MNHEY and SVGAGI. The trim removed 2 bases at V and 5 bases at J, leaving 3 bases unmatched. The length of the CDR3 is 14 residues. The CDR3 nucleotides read TGTGCCAGCAGTTACGGCGGGGGGGCTGAGACCCAGTACTTC. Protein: CASSYGGGAETQYF.

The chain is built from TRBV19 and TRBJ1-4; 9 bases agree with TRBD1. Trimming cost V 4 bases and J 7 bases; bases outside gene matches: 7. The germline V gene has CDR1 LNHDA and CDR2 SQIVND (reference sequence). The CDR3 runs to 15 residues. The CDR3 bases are TGTGCCAGTAGTACCCGGGGACAGGGAGGTGAAAAACTGTTTTTT. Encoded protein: CASSTRGQGGEKLFF. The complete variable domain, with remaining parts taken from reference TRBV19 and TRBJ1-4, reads DGGITQSPKYLFRKEGQNVTLSCEQNLNHDAMYWYRQDPGQGLRLIYYSQIVNDFQKGDIAEGYSVSREKKESFPLTVTSAQKNPTAFYLCASSTRGQGGEKLFFGSGTQLSVL.

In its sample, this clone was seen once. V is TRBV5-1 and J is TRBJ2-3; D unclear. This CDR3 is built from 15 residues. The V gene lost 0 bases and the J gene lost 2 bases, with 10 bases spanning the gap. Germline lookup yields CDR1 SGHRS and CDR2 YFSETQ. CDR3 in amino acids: CASSLGQANTDTQYF. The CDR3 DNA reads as TGCGCCAGCAGCTTGGGGCAGGCTAACACAGATACGCAGTATTTT.

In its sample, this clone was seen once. The CDR3 DNA is TGTGCCACCAGCAGAGATTACGGGGGAGGAGATACGCAGTATTTT. Encoded protein: CATSRDYGGGDTQYF. The chain links TRBV15 to TRBJ2-3; possible D gene TRBD2, 6 bases. Trimming left V 0 bases short and J 5 bases short, with 12 bases between. Per germline, CDR1 LNHNV and CDR2 YYDKDF (reference sequence). The CDR3 runs to 15 residues. Combining the CDR3 with reference TRBV15 and TRBJ2-3 gives the whole variable domain DAMVIQNPRYQVTQFGKPVTLSCSQTLNHNVMYWYQQKSSQAPKLLFHYYDKDFNNEADTPDNFQSRRPNTSFCFLDIRSPGLGDTAMYLCATSRDYGGGDTQYFGPGTRLTVL.

The CDR3 loop is CATSRGGQVNTEAFF. CDR3 in DNA: TGTGCCACCAGCAGAGGTGGGCAGGTGAACACTGAAGCTTTCTTT. The chain couples TRBV15 to TRBJ1-1; D call uncertain. This CDR3 is 15 amino acids long. The V gene lost 1 base and the J gene lost 0 bases, with 9 bases spanning the gap. Germline assignment: CDR1 LNHNV and CDR2 YYDKDF (reference sequence). Combining the CDR3 with reference TRBV15 and TRBJ1-1 gives the whole variable domain DAMVIQNPRYQVTQFGKPVTLSCSQTLNHNVMYWYQQKSSQAPKLLFHYYDKDFNNEADTPDNFQSRRPNTSFCFLDIRSPGLGDTAMYLCATSRGGQVNTEAFFGQGTRLTVV.

The CDR3, as DNA: TGTGCCAGCAGTTACTCGAGTCAGGGTTACGAGCAGTACTTC. This codes for CASSYSSQGYEQYF. This chain joins TRBV6-5 and TRBJ2-7, with D maybe TRBD1 (5 bases). Germline V gene lookup returns CDR1 MNHEY and CDR2 SVGAGI. CDR3 length equals 14 residues. Between the trimmed V and J ends, which lost 0 bases and 4 bases, there was a span of 10 bases.

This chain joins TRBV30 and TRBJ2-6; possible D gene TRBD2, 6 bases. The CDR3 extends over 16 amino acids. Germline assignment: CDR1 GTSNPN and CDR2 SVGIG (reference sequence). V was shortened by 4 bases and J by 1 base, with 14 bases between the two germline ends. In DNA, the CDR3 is TGTGCCTGGACCTTAACGCGGGGTTCTGGGGCCAACGTCCTGACTTTC. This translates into CAWTLTRGSGANVLTF.

CDR3 sequence reads: CASSLHRDGPKQCNEQFF. In DNA, the CDR3 is TGTGCCAGCAGTTTGCACAGGGACGGACCAAAACAATGCAATGAGCAGTTCTTC. The rearrangement joins TRBV28 to TRBJ2-1; TRBD1 might be the D (6 bases). CDR1 and CDR2 from the germline V gene are MDHEN and SYDVKM. The CDR3 is 18 amino acids. The V end was cut by 3 bases, the J end by 6 bases, with 24 bases between.